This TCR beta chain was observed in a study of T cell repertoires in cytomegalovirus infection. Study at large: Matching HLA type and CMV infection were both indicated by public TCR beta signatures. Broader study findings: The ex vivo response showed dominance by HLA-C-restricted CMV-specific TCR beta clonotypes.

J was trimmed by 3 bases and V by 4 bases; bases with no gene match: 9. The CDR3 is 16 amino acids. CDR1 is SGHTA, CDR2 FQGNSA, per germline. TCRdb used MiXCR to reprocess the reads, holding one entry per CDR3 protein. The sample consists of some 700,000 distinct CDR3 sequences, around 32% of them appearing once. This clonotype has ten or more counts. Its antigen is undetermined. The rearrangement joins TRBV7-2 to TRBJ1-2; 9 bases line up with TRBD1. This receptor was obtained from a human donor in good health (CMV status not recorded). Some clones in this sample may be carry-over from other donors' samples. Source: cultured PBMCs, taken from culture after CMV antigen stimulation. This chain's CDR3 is CASSSSGTGRYYGYTF. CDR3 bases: TGTGCCAGCAGCTCCTCCGGGACAGGGAGGTACTATGGCTACACCTTC.